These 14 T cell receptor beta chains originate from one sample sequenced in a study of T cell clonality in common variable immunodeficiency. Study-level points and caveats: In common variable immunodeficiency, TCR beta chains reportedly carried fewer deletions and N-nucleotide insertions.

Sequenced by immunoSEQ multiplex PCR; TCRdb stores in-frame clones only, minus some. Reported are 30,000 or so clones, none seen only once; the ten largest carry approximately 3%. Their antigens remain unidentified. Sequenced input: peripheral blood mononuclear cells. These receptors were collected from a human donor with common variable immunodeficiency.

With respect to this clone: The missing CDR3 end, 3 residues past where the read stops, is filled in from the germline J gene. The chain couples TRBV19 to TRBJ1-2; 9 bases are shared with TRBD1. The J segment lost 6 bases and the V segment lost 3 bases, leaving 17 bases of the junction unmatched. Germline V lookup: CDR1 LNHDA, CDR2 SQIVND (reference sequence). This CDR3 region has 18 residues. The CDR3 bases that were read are TGTGCCAGTAGTATTCATAAAGGTTCCGGGACAGGGTCCGATGGC. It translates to CASSIHKGSGTGSDG. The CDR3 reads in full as CASSIHKGSGTGSDGYTF.

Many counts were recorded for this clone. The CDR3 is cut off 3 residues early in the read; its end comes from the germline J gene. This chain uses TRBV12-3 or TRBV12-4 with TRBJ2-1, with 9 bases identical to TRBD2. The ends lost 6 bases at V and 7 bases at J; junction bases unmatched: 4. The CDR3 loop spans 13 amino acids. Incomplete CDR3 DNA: TGTGCCAGCAGGGCGGGGGGGCAAAATGAG. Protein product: CASRAGGQNE. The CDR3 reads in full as CASRAGGQNEQFF.

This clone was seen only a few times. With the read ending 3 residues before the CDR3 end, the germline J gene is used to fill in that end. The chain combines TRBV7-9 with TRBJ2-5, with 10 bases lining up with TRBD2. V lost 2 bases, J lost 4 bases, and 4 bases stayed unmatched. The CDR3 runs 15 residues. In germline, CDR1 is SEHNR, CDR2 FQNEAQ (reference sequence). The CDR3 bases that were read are TGTGCCAGCAGCTTACTAGCGGGGGATATAGAGACC. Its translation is CASSLLAGDIET. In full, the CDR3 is CASSLLAGDIETQYF.

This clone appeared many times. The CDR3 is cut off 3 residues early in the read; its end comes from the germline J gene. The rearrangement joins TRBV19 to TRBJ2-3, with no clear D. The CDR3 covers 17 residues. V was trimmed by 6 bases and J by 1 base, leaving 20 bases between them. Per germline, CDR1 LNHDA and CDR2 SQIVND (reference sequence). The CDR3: CASSTRLFGSGTDTQYF. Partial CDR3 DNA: TGTGCCAGTAGCACCCGACTGTTCGGTTCGGGCACAGATACG.

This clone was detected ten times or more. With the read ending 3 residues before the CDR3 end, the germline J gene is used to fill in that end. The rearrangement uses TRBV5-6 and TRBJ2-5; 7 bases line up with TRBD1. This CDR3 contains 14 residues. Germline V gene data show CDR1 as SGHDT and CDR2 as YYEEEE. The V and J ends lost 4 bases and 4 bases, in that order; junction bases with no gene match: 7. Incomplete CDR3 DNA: TGTGCCAGCAGCACAACAGGGGTAGGAGAGACC. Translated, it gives CASSTTGVGET. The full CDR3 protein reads CASSTTGVGETQYF.

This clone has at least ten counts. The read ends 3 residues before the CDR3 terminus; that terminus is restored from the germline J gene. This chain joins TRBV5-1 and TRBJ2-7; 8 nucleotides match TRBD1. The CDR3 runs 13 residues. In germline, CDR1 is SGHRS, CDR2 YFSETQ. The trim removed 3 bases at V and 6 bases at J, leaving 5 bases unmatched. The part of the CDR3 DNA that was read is TGCGCCAGCAGCTCTACGACAGGGGTCGAG. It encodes CASSSTTGVE. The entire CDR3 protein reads CASSSTTGVEQYF.

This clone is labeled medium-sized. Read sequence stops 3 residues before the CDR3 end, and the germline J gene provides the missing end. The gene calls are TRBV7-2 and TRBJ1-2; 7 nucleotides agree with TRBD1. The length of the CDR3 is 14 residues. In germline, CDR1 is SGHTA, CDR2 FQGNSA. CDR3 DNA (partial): TGTGCCAGCAGCTTAGGTACAGGGGCCCTCGGC. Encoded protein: CASSLGTGALG. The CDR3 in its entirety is CASSLGTGALGYTF.

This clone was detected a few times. CDR3 DNA (partial): TGTGCCACCGGTGGACAGGGGAACGGCGAG. Its protein is CATGGQGNGE. The whole CDR3 sequence reads CATGGQGNGEQYF. The chain carries TRBV6-4 and TRBJ2-7; 9 bases are shared with TRBD1. From the germline J gene comes the end of the CDR3, since the read stops 3 residues before it. CDR1 MRHNA and CDR2 SNTAGT come from the germline V gene. V shed 10 bases and J 6 bases; nucleotides not matched to a gene: 10. The CDR3 sequence is 13 residues long.

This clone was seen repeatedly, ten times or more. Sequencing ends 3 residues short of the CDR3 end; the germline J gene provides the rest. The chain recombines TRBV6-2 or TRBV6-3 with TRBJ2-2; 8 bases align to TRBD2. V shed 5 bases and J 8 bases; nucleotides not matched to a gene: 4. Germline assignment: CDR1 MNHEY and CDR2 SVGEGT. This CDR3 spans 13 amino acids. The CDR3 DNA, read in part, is TGTGCCAGCAGTACAGGACTAGCAGGGGAG. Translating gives CASSTGLAGE. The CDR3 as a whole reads CASSTGLAGELFF.

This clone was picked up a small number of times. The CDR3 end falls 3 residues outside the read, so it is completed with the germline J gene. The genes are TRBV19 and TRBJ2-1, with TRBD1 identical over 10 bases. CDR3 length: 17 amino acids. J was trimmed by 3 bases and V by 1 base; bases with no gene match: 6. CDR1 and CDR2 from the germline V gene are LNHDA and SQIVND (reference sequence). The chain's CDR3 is CASSIGPRTGGYNEQFF. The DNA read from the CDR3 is TGTGCCAGTAGTATAGGGCCCCGGACAGGGGGCTACAATGAG. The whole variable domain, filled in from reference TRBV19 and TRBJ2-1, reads DGGITQSPKYLFRKEGQNVTLSCEQNLNHDAMYWYRQDPGQGLRLIYYSQIVNDFQKGDIAEGYSVSREKKESFPLTVTSAQKNPTAFYLCASSIGPRTGGYNEQFFGPGTRLTVL.

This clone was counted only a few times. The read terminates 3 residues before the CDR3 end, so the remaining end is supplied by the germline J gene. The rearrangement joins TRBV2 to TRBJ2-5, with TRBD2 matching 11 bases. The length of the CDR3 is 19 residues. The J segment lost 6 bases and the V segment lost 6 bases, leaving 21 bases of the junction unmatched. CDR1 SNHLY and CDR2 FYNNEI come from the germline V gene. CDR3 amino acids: CASRTELAGGLGPKKTQYF. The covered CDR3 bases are TGTGCCAGCAGGACGGAGCTAGCGGGGGGCCTAGGCCCCAAAAAGACC.

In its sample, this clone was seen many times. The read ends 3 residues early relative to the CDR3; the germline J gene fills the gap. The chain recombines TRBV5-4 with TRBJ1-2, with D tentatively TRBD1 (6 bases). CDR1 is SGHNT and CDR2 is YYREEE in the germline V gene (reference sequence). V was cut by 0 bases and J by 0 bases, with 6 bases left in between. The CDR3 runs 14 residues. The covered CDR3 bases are TGTGCCAGCAGCTTGGGACAGGCTAACTATGGC. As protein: CASSLGQANYG. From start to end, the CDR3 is CASSLGQANYGYTF.

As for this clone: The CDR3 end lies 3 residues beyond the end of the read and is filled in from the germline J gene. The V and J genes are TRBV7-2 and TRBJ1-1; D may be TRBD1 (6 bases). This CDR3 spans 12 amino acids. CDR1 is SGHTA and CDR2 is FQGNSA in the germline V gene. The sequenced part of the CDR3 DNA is TGTGCCAGCAGCGCCCAGGGGCTAGGA. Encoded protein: CASSAQGLG. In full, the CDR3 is CASSAQGLGAFF.

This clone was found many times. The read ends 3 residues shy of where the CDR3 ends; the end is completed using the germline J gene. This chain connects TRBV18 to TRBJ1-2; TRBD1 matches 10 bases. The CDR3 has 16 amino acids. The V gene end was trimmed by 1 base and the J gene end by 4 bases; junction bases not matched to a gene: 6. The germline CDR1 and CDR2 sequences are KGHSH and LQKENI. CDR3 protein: CASSPRGTGATYGYTF. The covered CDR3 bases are TGTGCCAGCTCACCACGAGGGACAGGGGCTACCTATGGC.